The 26 T cell receptor beta chains below all came from one sample that was sequenced in a study of breast tumors, draining lymph nodes, adjacent tissues. TCRdb used MiXCR to reprocess the multiplex PCR reads, holding one entry per CDR3 protein. The profile shows some 52,000 distinct CDR3 sequences, roughly 39% of them singletons. Material: breast tumor tissue. These receptors were obtained from a female donor with breast cancer. Some clones in this sample may be carry-over from other donors' samples.

The chain has TRBV20-1 and TRBJ1-5, with D unclear. Germline-derived CDR1 and CDR2 are DFQATT and SNEGSKA (reference sequence). CDR3 length equals 15 residues. Trimming pared 0 bases from V and 4 bases from J, leaving 13 bases between. In DNA, the CDR3 is TGCAGTGCTAGAGATCTACAGTTTGGAAATCAGCCCCAGCATTTT. Amino acid sequence: CSARDLQFGNQPQHF.

This clonotype was observed many times. This chain joins TRBV5-1 and TRBJ2-6, with 7 bases fitting TRBD1. Germline V gives CDR1 SGHRS, CDR2 YFSETQ. The CDR3 is 17 amino acids. V shed 0 bases, J shed 0 bases, and the junction held 3 bases outside the gene matches. CDR3 amino acids: CASSLGQGFSGANVLTF. CDR3 DNA sequence: TGCGCCAGCAGCTTGGGACAGGGATTCTCTGGGGCCAACGTCCTGACTTTC.

The table lists this clonotype with many counts. The V call is TRBV30, the J call TRBJ2-5; 8 bases agree with TRBD2. The CDR3 has 13 residues. Losses at the gene ends were 7 bases for V and 4 bases for J; bases not matched to a gene: 8. CDR1 and CDR2 (germline): GTSNPN, SVGIG (reference sequence). Written as DNA, the CDR3 is TGTGCCTCCAAACGGGGGGGGGCAGAGACCCAGTACTTC. This translates into CASKRGGAETQYF.

Only a few counts were recorded for this clonotype. The V call is TRBV10-3, the J call TRBJ1-1, with D possibly matching TRBD1 (6 bases). Germline V lookup: CDR1 ENHRY, CDR2 SYGVKD. V lost 6 bases to trimming and J lost 3 bases, with 14 bases between them. The CDR3 contains 14 residues. The CDR3 nucleotides read TGTGCCATCAGATCCAGGGGAGGCGACACTGAAGCTTTCTTT. Amino acids: CAIRSRGGDTEAFF.

This clonotype has only one observation. A clone one base away is much larger, so this may be a read error. The chain uses TRBV29-1 and TRBJ1-1, with D perhaps TRBD1 (5 bases). CDR3 size: 10 residues. Germline V CDR1 and CDR2: SQVTM, ANQGSEA. CDR3: CSVFQGEALF. The DNA of the CDR3 is TGCAGCGTTTTTCAGGGTGAAGCTCTCTTT.

For this clonotype: A read error may produce the germline difference seen at one junction end. The DNA for the CDR3 is TGCAGTGTTGGAGGGACAACCTACGATGAGCAGTTCTTC. It specifies CSVGGTTYDEQFF. The chain combines TRBV29-1 with TRBJ2-1; the D gene could be TRBD1 or TRBD2 (6 bases each). CDR3 length equals 13 residues. Germline V gene lookup returns CDR1 SQVTM and CDR2 ANQGSEA.

Concerning this clonotype: One end of the junction varies from germline; a read error may be responsible. The chain has TRBV4-1 and TRBJ1-3; no reliable D call. The CDR3 contains 17 residues. Germline V gives CDR1 MGHRA, CDR2 YSYEKL. The CDR3 region has the DNA TGCGCCAGCAGTCAAGTTGGTGGGCGGCAGTCTGGAAACATCATATATTTT. It is translated as CASSQVGGRQSGNIIYF.

The chain employs TRBV28 and TRBJ2-1; D is uncertain. CDR1 and CDR2 (germline): MDHEN, SYDVKM. With 2 bases removed from V and 0 bases from J, the gap between germline ends came to 8 bases. This CDR3 has 15 residues. CDR3 in amino acids: CASSLQRSSYNEQFF. CDR3 DNA sequence: TGTGCCAGCAGTTTACAGCGTAGCTCCTACAATGAGCAGTTCTTC. The variable domain in full, with the rest retrieved from reference TRBV28 and TRBJ2-1, is DVKVTQSSRYLVKRTGEKVFLECVQDMDHENMFWYRQDPGLGLRLIYFSYDVKMKEKGDIPEGYSVSREKKERFSLILESASTNQTSMYLCASSLQRSSYNEQFFGPGTRLTVL.

By proportion, this clonotype is medium-sized (0.01 to 0.1%). The V and J genes are TRBV15 and TRBJ1-2, with D tentatively TRBD1 (5 bases). V gave up 1 base and J gave up 4 bases, with 7 bases separating them. The germline CDR1 and CDR2 sequences are LNHNV and YYDKDF (reference sequence). The CDR3 consists of 13 residues. CDR3 region: CATSRGQLYGYTF. The CDR3 nucleotides read TGTGCCACCAGCAGAGGACAGCTCTATGGCTACACCTTC. The whole variable domain, remainder taken from reference TRBV15 and TRBJ1-2, is DAMVIQNPRYQVTQFGKPVTLSCSQTLNHNVMYWYQQKSSQAPKLLFHYYDKDFNNEADTPDNFQSRRPNTSFCFLDIRSPGLGDTAMYLCATSRGQLYGYTFGSGTRLTVV.

This clonotype was seen repeatedly, ten times or more. This chain connects TRBV19 to TRBJ1-2, with 8 bases matching TRBD1. This CDR3 is 15 amino acids long. Germline CDR1 and CDR2: LNHDA and SQIVND (reference sequence). Trimming took 3 bases from V and 5 from J; bases not matched to a gene: 8. The CDR3 DNA follows: TGTGCCAGTAGTATGCTAGGACAGGGAGATTATGGCTACACCTTC. It codes for CASSMLGQGDYGYTF.

This clonotype was found many times. J is TRBJ2-7 and V is TRBV3-1; no reliable D call. Germline CDR1 reads LGHDT; CDR2 reads YNNKEL (reference sequence). The V end was cut by 8 bases, the J end by 6 bases, with 17 bases between. This CDR3 has 13 amino acids. Here the CDR3 reads CASSSNPSGEQYF. The CDR3 nucleotides read TGTGCCAGCTCCTCCAACCCCAGTGGCGAGCAGTACTTC.

This chain links TRBV20-1 with TRBJ1-3; D gene uncertain. Germline V gene lookup returns CDR1 DFQATT and CDR2 SNEGSKA (reference sequence). This CDR3 region has 15 residues. V lost 3 bases, J lost 4 bases, and 16 bases lay in between. The CDR3 DNA reads as TGCAGTGCTAGTCACGGACTAGCGGGGGGAAACACCATATATTTT. This gives the protein CSASHGLAGGNTIYF.

As for this clonotype: This may be a read error, as it is one base from a much larger clone. The gene calls are TRBV4-3 and TRBJ2-2; D gene ambiguous. The CDR3 has 13 residues. Trimming removed 4 bases at V and 6 bases at J, with 9 bases between. CDR1 is LGHNA and CDR2 is YSLEER in the germline V gene. The DNA for the CDR3 is TGCGCCAGCAGCCGGGCTATTCCCGGGGAGCTGTTTTTT. Residues: CASSRAIPGELFF.

This clonotype was observed a single time. The gene calls are TRBV7-8 and TRBJ2-5, with TRBD1 identical over 8 bases. The length of the CDR3 is 14 residues. The V gene end was trimmed by 5 bases and the J gene end by 5 bases; junction bases not matched to a gene: 7. Looked up from germline, CDR1 is SGHVS and CDR2 is FQNEAQ. The chain's CDR3 is CASSVTGAGETQYF. The CDR3 DNA reads as TGTGCCAGCAGCGTGACAGGGGCCGGGGAGACCCAGTACTTC. Full variable domain (missing parts from reference TRBV7-8 and TRBJ2-5): GAGVSQSPRYKVAKRGQDVALRCDPISGHVSLFWYQQALGQGPEFLTYFQNEAQLDKSGLPSDRFFAERPEGSVSTLKIQRTQQEDSAVYLCASSVTGAGETQYFGPGTRLLVL.

In the case of this clonotype: Because it lacks the conserved phenylalanine or tryptophan at the end, this CDR3 is likely a read error. This chain connects TRBV5-1 to TRBJ2-7, with 9 bases lining up with TRBD1. Germline CDR1 is SGHRS and CDR2 is YFSETQ. This CDR3 region has 16 residues. The junction had 13 bases not matched to a gene; V was cut back by 3 bases and J by 6 bases. CDR3 in amino acids: CASSYITGTGSSEQYL. The CDR3 DNA sequence: TGCGCCAGCAGCTATATAACCGGGACAGGGTCGTCCGAGCAGTACCTC.

The V gene is TRBV14, the J gene TRBJ2-5; D might be TRBD1 (6 bases). The V end lost 0 bases, the J end lost 4 bases, and 9 bases lay between the germline ends. The CDR3 loop spans 14 amino acids. Germline V gives CDR1 SGHDN, CDR2 FVKESK. Written as DNA, the CDR3 is TGTGCCAGCAGCCAAGACAGGGGACGAGAGACCCAGTACTTC. The encoded protein is CASSQDRGRETQYF.

The chain carries TRBV10-3 and TRBJ1-3; maybe TRBD1 (5 bases). Trimming took off 5 bases at V and 8 bases at J, with 16 bases between the two ends. CDR1 and CDR2 (germline): ENHRY, SYGVKD. CDR3 length: 14 amino acids. CDR3 nucleotides: TGTGCCATCAGTCCGAATATCGGGGACTACACCATATATTTT. It is translated as CAISPNIGDYTIYF.

This clonotype occurred many times. The gene calls are TRBV30 and TRBJ1-3; D ambiguous. CDR1 and CDR2 (germline): GTSNPN, SVGIG (reference sequence). V lost 2 bases and J lost 4, with 18 bases in between. The CDR3 loop spans 16 amino acids. The CDR3 DNA reads as TGTGCCTGGAGTCCCCCCGGCGGGGTTGGGGGAAACACCATATATTTT. Protein: CAWSPPGGVGGNTIYF.

The chain links TRBV9 to TRBJ1-5; the D is unclear. The CDR3 totals 16 residues. Germline V gene data show CDR1 as SGDLS and CDR2 as YYNGEE. The V end was cut by 6 bases, the J end by 0 bases, with 16 bases between. The CDR3: CASTRAGTDSNQPQHF. CDR3 nucleotides: TGTGCCAGCACTCGGGCGGGCACAGATAGCAATCAGCCCCAGCATTTT.

This chain uses TRBV7-2 with TRBJ2-5, with TRBD2 matching over 15 bases. This CDR3 spans 17 amino acids. V gave up 5 bases and J gave up 3 bases; unmatched junction bases: 7. Per germline, CDR1 SGHTA and CDR2 FQGNSA. The CDR3 here is CASSKSGLAGGEETQYF. In nucleotides, the CDR3 is TGTGCCAGCAGCAAATCGGGACTAGCGGGAGGTGAAGAGACCCAGTACTTC.

The chain carries TRBV15 and TRBJ1-2, with D unclear. CDR1 and CDR2 from the germline V gene are LNHNV and YYDKDF (reference sequence). Trimming removed 2 bases at V and 8 bases at J, with 18 bases between. This CDR3 comprises 15 residues. The DNA of the CDR3 is TGTGCCACCAGCAGAATTGACCGGGCAAGGATAGGCTACACCTTC. Translating it yields CATSRIDRARIGYTF.

In the case of this clonotype: The junction differs from germline at one of its ends, possibly a read error. The chain couples TRBV18 to TRBJ2-3; 9 bases are shared with TRBD1. Per the germline V gene, CDR1 is KGHSH and CDR2 is LQKENI. The CDR3 has 14 residues. CDR3 nucleotide sequence: TGTGCCAGCTCACCGGGACAGGGTTGGGATACGCGGTATTTT. It translates to CASSPGQGWDTRYF.

The sample holds many counts of this clonotype. The chain carries TRBV15 and TRBJ1-5, with D tentatively TRBD1 (5 bases). Germline CDR1 reads LNHNV; CDR2 reads YYDKDF (reference sequence). Trimming removed 2 bases from V and 3 bases from J, with 11 bases in between. The CDR3 covers 15 residues. DNA for the CDR3: TGTGCCACCAGCAGACAGGGACTGGCCAATCAGCCCCAGCATTTT. It yields the protein CATSRQGLANQPQHF.

This clonotype was recorded many times. The chain has TRBV30 and TRBJ2-3; D not certain. With 4 bases removed from V and 3 bases from J, the gap between germline ends came to 8 bases. CDR3 length equals 12 residues. CDR1 and CDR2 from the germline V gene are GTSNPN and SVGIG (reference sequence). In DNA form, the CDR3 reads TGTGCCTGGACGGGCATAACAGATACGCAGTATTTT. Amino acids: CAWTGITDTQYF.

This sequence joins TRBV20-1 and TRBJ1-2, with 7 bases identical to TRBD1. Germline assignment: CDR1 DFQATT and CDR2 SNEGSKA (reference sequence). The CDR3 is made up of 14 amino acids. Unmatched junction bases numbered 12, after V lost 8 bases and J lost 3 bases. CDR3 sequence reads: CSTTATGRDYGYTF. The CDR3 nucleotides are TGCAGTACTACAGCGACAGGGAGGGACTATGGCTACACCTTC.

This chain joins TRBV7-9 and TRBJ1-2; D is possibly TRBD1 (6 bases). Germline CDR1 reads SEHNR; CDR2 reads FQNEAQ (reference sequence). V lost 2 bases to trimming and J lost 10 bases, with 11 bases between them. The CDR3 loop spans 12 amino acids. For the CDR3, the DNA is TGTGCCAGCAGCTTAAACCAGGGGATCTACACCTTC. Residues: CASSLNQGIYTF.